These 8 T cell receptor beta chains came from one sample sequenced in a study of blood T cell repertoires in COVID-19. TCRdb keeps only in-frame clones here, not all; method: immunoSEQ multiplex PCR. The data show about 340,000 clones, 83% seen once. Sequenced material: peripheral blood. The receptors were sampled from a man aged 30 to 45 with active or convalescent COVID-19.

The J gene is TRBJ2-1, the V gene TRBV6-5, with 7 positions matching TRBD2. Germline CDR1 and CDR2: MNHEY and SVGAGI. V lost 10 bases to trimming and J lost 8 bases; unmatched junction nucleotides: 11. The length of the CDR3 is 13 residues. CDR3 coding DNA: TGTGCCACCCCGGGGAGGGGAAGGGATGAGCAGTTCTTC. Translating gives CATPGRGRDEQFF.

This chain connects TRBV7-2 to TRBJ1-2; 9 bases agree with TRBD1. The trim removed 5 bases at V and 4 bases at J, leaving 11 bases unmatched. This CDR3 is built from 16 residues. The V gene's germline CDR1 is SGHTA and CDR2 FQGNSA. DNA for the CDR3: TGTGCCAGCAGCCCCACTCCGGGACAGGGCCTCTATGGCTACACCTTC. Amino acids: CASSPTPGQGLYGYTF.

The chain employs TRBV7-9 and TRBJ2-5; a weak D match, TRBD2 (6 bases). Germline V lookup: CDR1 SEHNR, CDR2 FQNEAQ (reference sequence). The CDR3 consists of 15 residues. Trimming pared 5 bases from V and 3 bases from J, leaving 16 bases between. The chain's CDR3 is CASSPLGGKEETQYF. In DNA form, the CDR3 reads TGTGCCAGCAGCCCCCTCGGAGGGAAAGAAGAGACCCAGTACTTC.

This clone was detected only a few times. The CDR3 DNA sequence: TGTGCCAGCAGCTTAGAAGATGCGCGCATATTCCTCTACGAGCAGTACTTC. Its translation: CASSLEDARIFLYEQYF. The genes are TRBV7-9 and TRBJ2-7; D unresolved. The CDR3 covers 17 residues. V dropped 1 base and J dropped 3 bases, with 19 bases sitting between them. Per the germline V gene, CDR1 is SEHNR and CDR2 is FQNEAQ (reference sequence).

This rearrangement joins TRBV2 to TRBJ2-1; 8 bases are shared with TRBD1. This CDR3 region has 15 residues. Germline CDR1 is SNHLY and CDR2 is FYNNEI. J gave up 2 bases and V 4 bases, and 4 bases lay outside the gene matches. CDR3 coding DNA: TGTGCCAGCAGTGGACAGGGGTTTGCCTACAATGAGCAGTTCTTC. Its protein is CASSGQGFAYNEQFF.

The table lists this clone with a count of one. J is TRBJ2-7 and V is TRBV15; D might be TRBD2 (5 bases). This CDR3 is 13 amino acids long. CDR1 and CDR2 (germline): LNHNV, YYDKDF (reference sequence). Between the trimmed V and J ends, which lost 0 bases and 3 bases, there was a span of 6 bases. This chain's CDR3 is CATSRDEGYEQYF. The CDR3 DNA sequence: TGTGCCACCAGCAGAGATGAGGGCTACGAGCAGTACTTC.

The rearrangement joins TRBV21-1 to TRBJ2-1; TRBD2, as called in the table, went unchecked against the DNA. TRBV21-1 is shown as a pseudogene. This CDR3 contains 16 residues. CDR3: CASSKGTSGSGNEQFF. The CDR3 DNA is TGTGCCAGCAGCAAAGGGACTAGCGGGAGCGGAAATGAGCAGTTCTTC.

The V call is TRBV29-1, the J call TRBJ2-5; D remains unclear. Germline CDR1 and CDR2: SQVTM and ANQGSEA. This CDR3 is 11 amino acids long. Trimming took 6 bases from V and 5 from J, leaving 10 bases between them. CDR3 sequence (DNA): TGCAGCGTCCGGGTAGGCGAGACCCAGTACTTC. Amino acids: CSVRVGETQYF.